This T cell receptor (beta chain) was observed in a study of cytomegalovirus exposure and HLA in healthy donors. Whole-study results and caveats: Among TCR beta chains, those listed as cytomegalovirus-associated numbered about 160. There were a few CMV-associated chains whose specificity for CMV antigens was confirmed in vitro.

Comment on this clone: What it binds is not known.

This CDR3 is 14 amino acids long. Between the trimmed V and J ends, which lost 2 bases and 0 bases, there was a span of 7 bases. The germline CDR1 and CDR2 sequences are MNHEY and SVGAGI. Sequencing was performed with immunoSEQ multiplex PCR; in TCRdb, only in-frame clones are kept and a portion is missing. The sample has around 50,000 clones, 93% seen once. The chain combines TRBV6-5 with TRBJ2-5; D possibly corresponds to TRBD2 (5 bases). This clonotype was sampled from a woman aged 18-29 years in good health and CMV-seronegative. Sequenced input: PBMCs. CDR3 region: CASSYEADQETQYF. The CDR3 nucleotides read TGTGCCAGCAGTTACGAAGCGGACCAAGAGACCCAGTACTTC.